This TCR beta chain was sequenced during a study of memory CD4+ T cells and cytomegalovirus serostatus. Overall study findings and caveats: 67 of 164 known CMV-associated TCRbeta sequences appeared in CD4+ memory.

Points on this clone: The antigen is undetermined.

The sort gate was single viable CD3+CD4+CD8-CD45RO+ cells for memory CD4+ T cells. Donors' CMV status reflects serum IgG against pp150, pp28, p38, p52. The germline V gene encodes CDR1 KGHSH and CDR2 LQKENI. With 8 bases removed from V and 7 bases from J, the gap between germline ends came to 14 bases. The CDR3 length is 13 residues. Using immunoSEQ multiplex PCR, the repertoire was profiled, and TCRdb retains in-frame clones only, with some absent. This table holds just under 95,000 clones, roughly 80% found once. Sequenced input: memory CD4+ T cells from blood. The chain couples TRBV18 to TRBJ1-4, with D possibly being TRBD1 (6 bases). The clonotype was recovered from an adult in good health and CMV-seropositive. For the CDR3, the DNA is TGTGCCAGCACAAGGGACATTTCTGAAAAACTGTTTTTT. Translating gives CASTRDISEKLFF.